What follows describes a single T cell receptor beta chain. The antigen remains undetermined. This sample was taken from a study of blood T cells in healthy people across ages. Study-level points and caveats: Age advanced and TCR beta diversity per million T cells fell, roughly linearly. Nothing was known about donor CMV status, and this possibly confounded expanded clonotype changes.

Trimming removed 1 base at V and 6 bases at J, with 17 bases between. This CDR3 spans 16 amino acids. The use of a sample-barcoded 5' primer and a J-beta primer mix characterized a second PCR of roughly 6 to 11 cycles. Each cDNA molecule received a tag from a template-switch adaptor that had 12 random nucleotides. TCRdb called the 5' RACE reads again in MiXCR, with one record for every CDR3 protein. The sample records about 1.1 million distinct CDR3 sequences, around two fifths being singletons. Per sample, no less than 5 micrograms of total RNA were extracted. The sample taken for sequencing was blood. This sequence originates from a man aged 18 to 35 in good health. The chain recombines TRBV12-3 or TRBV12-4 with TRBJ2-3; D may be TRBD1 or TRBD2 (6 bases each). The CDR3 DNA reads as TGTGCCAGCAGTTTAGACGAATGGGGGGCCAGGGATACGCAGTATTTT. Amino acid sequence: CASSLDEWGARDTQYF.